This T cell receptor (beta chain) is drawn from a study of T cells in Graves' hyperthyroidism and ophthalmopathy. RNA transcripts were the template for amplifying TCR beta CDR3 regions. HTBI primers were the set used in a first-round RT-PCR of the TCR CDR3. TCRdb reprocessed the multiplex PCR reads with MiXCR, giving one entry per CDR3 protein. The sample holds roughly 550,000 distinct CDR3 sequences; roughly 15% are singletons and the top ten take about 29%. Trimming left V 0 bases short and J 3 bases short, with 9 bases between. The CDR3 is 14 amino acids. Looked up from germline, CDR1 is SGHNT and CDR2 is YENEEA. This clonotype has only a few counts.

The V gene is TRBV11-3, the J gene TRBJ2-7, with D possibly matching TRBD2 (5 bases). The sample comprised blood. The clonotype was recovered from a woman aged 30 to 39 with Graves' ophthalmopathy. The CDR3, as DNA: TGTGCCAGCAGCTTAGATCACCGGGGCTACGAGCAGTACTTC. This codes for CASSLDHRGYEQYF. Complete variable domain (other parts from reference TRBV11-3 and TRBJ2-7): EAGVVQSPRYKIIEKKQPVAFWCNPISGHNTLYWYLQNLGQGPELLIRYENEEAVDDSQLPKDRFSAERLKGVDSTLKIQPAELGDSAVYLCASSLDHRGYEQYFGPGTRLTVT.